The clone carrying this T cell receptor beta chain was found a few times. Its antigen is still unknown. TCRdb's table, derived via immunoSEQ multiplex PCR, lists solely in-frame clones and lacks some. The table records approximately 75,000 clones, around 76% of them present only once. The time point is: blood 2 weeks post-SBRT. As to treatment: 15 Gy SBRT to primary tumor, nephrectomy 4 weeks later. The patient's renal cell carcinoma had clear cell pathology. These data originate in a study of radiation and T cells in renal cell carcinoma. Study background: Nephrectomy followed 15 Gy stereotactic body radiation by 4 weeks. Broader study findings: Top tumor clonotypes rose in blood 2 weeks post-radiation, then contracted. Pretreatment tumor biopsies were lacking, so baseline clonotypes are unknown.

In germline, CDR1 is SEHNR, CDR2 FQNEAQ (reference sequence). The V end lost 1 base, the J end lost 6 bases, and 7 bases lay between the germline ends. The CDR3 length is 13 residues. The rearrangement uses TRBV7-9 and TRBJ1-5; D possibly corresponds to TRBD1 (5 bases). Source: blood, taken from a patient whose treatment included radiotherapy and nephrectomy. This sequence originates from a man aged 55 to 70 with renal cell carcinoma. CDR3 sequence: CASSLGGSQPQHF. CDR3 in DNA: TGTGCCAGCAGCTTAGGGGGCAGTCAGCCCCAGCATTTT.